This T cell receptor beta chain was identified in a study of identical twins' blood T cells. Overall study results and limits: Twin similarity might stem from environmental factors, not only genetics.

The CDR3 loop spans 14 amino acids. In germline, CDR1 is SQVTM, CDR2 ANQGSEA. The ends were cut back, 4 bases at V and 0 bases at J, with 7 bases in the middle. Comment on this clonotype: Its antigen is as yet unknown.

Three pairs of healthy female monozygous twins were the donors. Reared together, all three twin pairs probably met the same infectious agents and vaccines. Source study methods: Each library had roughly 2.2 to 3.6 million CDR3 reads and about 100,000 to nearly 500,000 clonotypes. MiXCR was run by TCRdb on the 5' RACE reads, yielding one entry per CDR3 protein. The V and J calls shown here were made by TCRdb, not taken from the authors' results. The repertoire includes 300,000 to 450,000 distinct CDR3 sequences, about 28% of them detected once, and roughly 6.1% sits in the top ten. This TCR derives from a woman between 18 and 55 years old in good health. The specimen was PBMCs. The chain couples TRBV29-1 to TRBJ2-6; the D is unclear. This chain's CDR3 is CSVGLSSGANVLTF. DNA of the CDR3: TGCAGCGTTGGACTCAGCTCTGGGGCCAACGTCCTGACTTTC. The full variable domain, with the rest looked up from reference TRBV29-1 and TRBJ2-6, is SAVISQKPSRDICQRGTSLTIQCQVDSQVTMMFWYRQQPGQSLTLIATANQGSEATYESGFVIDKFPISRPNLTFSTLTVSNMSPEDSSIYLCSVGLSSGANVLTFGAGSRLTVL.